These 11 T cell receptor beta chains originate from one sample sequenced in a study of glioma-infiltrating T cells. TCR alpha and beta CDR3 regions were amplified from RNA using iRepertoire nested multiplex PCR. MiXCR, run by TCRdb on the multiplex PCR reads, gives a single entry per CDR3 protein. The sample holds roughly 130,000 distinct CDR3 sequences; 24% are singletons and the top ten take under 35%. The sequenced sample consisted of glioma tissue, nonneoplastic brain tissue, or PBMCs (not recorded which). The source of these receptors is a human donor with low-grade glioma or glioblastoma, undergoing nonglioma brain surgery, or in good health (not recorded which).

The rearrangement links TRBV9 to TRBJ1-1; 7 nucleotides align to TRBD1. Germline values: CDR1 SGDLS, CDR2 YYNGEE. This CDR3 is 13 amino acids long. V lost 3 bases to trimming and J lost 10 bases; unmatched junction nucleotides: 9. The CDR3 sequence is CASSEDGDRGAFF. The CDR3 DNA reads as TGTGCCAGCAGCGAGGATGGGGACAGAGGAGCTTTCTTT.

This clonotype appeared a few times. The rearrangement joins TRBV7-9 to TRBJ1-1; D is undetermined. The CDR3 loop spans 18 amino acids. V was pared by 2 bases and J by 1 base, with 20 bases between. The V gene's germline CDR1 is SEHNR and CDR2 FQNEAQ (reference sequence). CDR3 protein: CASSLLSYSAQPNTEAFF. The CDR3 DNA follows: TGTGCCAGCAGCTTACTTTCTTACAGCGCTCAACCGAACACTGAAGCTTTCTTT.

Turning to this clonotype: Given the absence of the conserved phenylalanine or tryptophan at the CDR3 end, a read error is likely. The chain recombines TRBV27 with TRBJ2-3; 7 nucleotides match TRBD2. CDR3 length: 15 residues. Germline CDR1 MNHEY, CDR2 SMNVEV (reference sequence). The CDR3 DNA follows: TGTGCCACCAGTGACCAACTAGCGAAAGCAGATACGCAGTATTAT. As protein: CATSDQLAKADTQYY.

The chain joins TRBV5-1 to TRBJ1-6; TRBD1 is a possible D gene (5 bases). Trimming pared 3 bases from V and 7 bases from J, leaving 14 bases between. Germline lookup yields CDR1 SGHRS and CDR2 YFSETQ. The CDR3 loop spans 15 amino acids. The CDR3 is CASSYTGTGNSPLHF. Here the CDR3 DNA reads TGCGCCAGCAGCTATACCGGGACCGGGAATTCACCCCTCCACTTT.

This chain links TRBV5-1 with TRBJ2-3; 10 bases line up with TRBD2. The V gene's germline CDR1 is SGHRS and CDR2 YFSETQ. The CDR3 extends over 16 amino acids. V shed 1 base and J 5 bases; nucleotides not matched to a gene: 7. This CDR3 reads CASSLPAGGPGDTQYF. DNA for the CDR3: TGCGCCAGCAGCTTGCCAGCGGGGGGGCCCGGAGATACGCAGTATTTT.

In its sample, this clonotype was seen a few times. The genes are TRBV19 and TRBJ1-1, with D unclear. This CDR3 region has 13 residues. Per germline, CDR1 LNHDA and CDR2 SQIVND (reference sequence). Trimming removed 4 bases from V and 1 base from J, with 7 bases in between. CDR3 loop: CASSRSPNTEAFF. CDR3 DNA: TGTGCCAGTAGTAGATCACCGAACACTGAAGCTTTCTTT.

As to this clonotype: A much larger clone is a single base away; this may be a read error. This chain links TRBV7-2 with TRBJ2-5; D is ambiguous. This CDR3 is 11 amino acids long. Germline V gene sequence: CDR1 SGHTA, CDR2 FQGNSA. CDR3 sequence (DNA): TGTGCCGGCAGTCCCAGGGAGACCCAGTACTTC. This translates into CAGSPRETQYF.

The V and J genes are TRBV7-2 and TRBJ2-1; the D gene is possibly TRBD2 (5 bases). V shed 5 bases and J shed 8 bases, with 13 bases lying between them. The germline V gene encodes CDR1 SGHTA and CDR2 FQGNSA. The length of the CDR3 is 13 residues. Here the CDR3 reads CASSTRTRDEQFF. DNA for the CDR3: TGTGCCAGCAGCACAAGGACGAGGGATGAGCAGTTCTTC.

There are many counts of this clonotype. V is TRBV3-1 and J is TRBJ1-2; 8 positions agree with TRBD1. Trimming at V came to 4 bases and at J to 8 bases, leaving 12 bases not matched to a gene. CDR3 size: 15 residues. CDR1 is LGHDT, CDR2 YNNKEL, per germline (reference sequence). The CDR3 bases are TGTGCCAGCAGCCGAGAGGGGACAGGTGGAAGAGGCTACACCTTC. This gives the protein CASSREGTGGRGYTF.

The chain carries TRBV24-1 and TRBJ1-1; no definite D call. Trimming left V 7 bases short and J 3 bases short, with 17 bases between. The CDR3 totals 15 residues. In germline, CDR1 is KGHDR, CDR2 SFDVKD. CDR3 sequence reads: CATRRSYGKDTEAFF. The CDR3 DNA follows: TGTGCCACCAGACGGAGCTACGGGAAAGACACTGAAGCTTTCTTT.

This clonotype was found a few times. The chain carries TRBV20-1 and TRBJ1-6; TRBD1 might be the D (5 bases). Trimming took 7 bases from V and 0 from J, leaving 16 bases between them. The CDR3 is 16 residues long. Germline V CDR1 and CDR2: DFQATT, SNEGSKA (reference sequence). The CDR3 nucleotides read TGCAGTGTTGTCCAGGGAACTAGCTCCTATAATTCACCCCTCCACTTT. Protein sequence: CSVVQGTSSYNSPLHF.